The present TCR beta chain was sequenced within a study of regulatory T cells in long-lasting Graves disease. Time point given: newly diagnosed GD, antithyroid drugs for less than 3 months. From RNA extracted from PBMCs, the TCR library was made. Points from the study as a whole: Sample size was small, which may have lowered accuracy.

There are 16 residues in the CDR3. V trimming: 5 bases; J trimming: 8 bases; junction bases outside the gene matches: 12. Building of the TCR beta libraries involved iRepertoire HTBI primers and Arm-PCR of CDR3 regions. TCRdb analysed the multiplex PCR reads with MiXCR anew, one entry per CDR3 protein. The sample gives fewer than 650,000 distinct CDR3 sequences, roughly 15% of which show up once; 12% is in the top ten. This clonotype was counted many times. The antigen remains unidentified. These data were also filed under a second study, of T cells in Graves' hyperthyroidism and ophthalmopathy. This second study notes: Researchers ran a first-round RT-PCR on the TCR CDR3 using the HTBI primer set.

The sequenced sample was peripheral blood mononuclear cells (PBMCs), obtained at new diagnosis, from a patient treated with antithyroid drugs. V is TRBV12-3 or TRBV12-4 and J is TRBJ1-4, with 9 bases fitting TRBD1. This TCR derives from a man younger than 30 with Graves disease. CDR3 bases: TGTGCCAGCAGTACCCGAACAGGGGGCCTAGGGGAAAAACTGTTTTTT. Its protein is CASSTRTGGLGEKLFF.